This is a list of T cell receptor beta chains from one sample in a study of blood T cell repertoires in COVID-19. The table came from immunoSEQ multiplex PCR; TCRdb's copy has only in-frame clones and leaves some out. The sample lists roughly 200,000 clones; 82% were seen once. The sample taken for sequencing was peripheral blood. The receptor source for this set is a woman of 80 years or more with COVID-19, enrolled during active disease. The CDR3 runs from the conserved cysteine through the conserved F or W. D genes are given only for firm matches. Only part of the rows carry a size: once, few, many, or a class if the clone is expanded.

j_call clone_size v_call d_call cdr3_nt cdr3_aa
TRBJ2-7 - TRBV10-2 TRBD2 TGCGCCAGCAGTGAGTTAGGGACTAGCGCGGCCTACGAGCAGTACTTC CASSELGTSAAYEQYF
TRBJ2-1 - TRBV24-1 TRBD2 TGTGCCACCAGTGATTGGCCTTCAAGGGAGACGGGGGGTTCGGAGCAGTTCTTC CATSDWPSRETGGSEQFF
TRBJ2-3 - TRBV6-5 - TGTGCCAGCAGTCTCCGGGAGAACACAGATACGCAGTATTTT CASSLRENTDTQYF
TRBJ1-6 - TRBV7-9 - TGTGCCAGCAGCTCCCGGGGGGGGAATAATTCACCCCTCCACTTT CASSSRGGNNSPLHF
TRBJ2-1 - TRBV25-1 TRBD2 TGTGCCAGCAGTGAGGAGCGGGGGGGAAAAAGCTCCTACAATGAGCAGTTCTTC CASSEERGGKSSYNEQFF
TRBJ1-2 - TRBV21-1 - TGTGCCAGCACGACAGGCGAGAACTATGGCTACACCTTC CASTTGENYGYTF
TRBJ1-4 once TRBV5-1 TRBD1 TGCGCCAGCACCAGAGGGGACAGGGATCGGGAAAAACTGTTTTTT CASTRGDRDREKLFF
TRBJ1-1 few TRBV11-2 - TGTGCCAGCAGCTTAGTCGAGCTGGGGCGAGCTTTCTTT CASSLVELGRAFF
TRBJ1-1 - TRBV6-6 - TGTGCCAGCAGTTCCGCCCGTGGGAGGGGGAACACTGAAGCTTTCTTT CASSSARGRGNTEAFF
TRBJ2-2 - TRBV18 TRBD1 TGTGCCAGCTCTCAGCGACAGGGGGCGAACACCGGGGAGCTGTTTTTT CASSQRQGANTGELFF
TRBJ1-2 few TRBV5-1 - TGCGCCAGCAGCTTAGGGGGTGGAGGTGGCTACACCTTC CASSLGGGGGYTF
TRBJ1-2 - TRBV7-2 - TGTGCCAGCAGCGGGGCAGGGTATGGCTACACCTTC CASSGAGYGYTF
TRBJ2-3 - TRBV5-6 TRBD2 TGTGCCAGCAGCTTTCCCGGGACTAGCGGGGGGGCGGATACGCAGTATTTT CASSFPGTSGGADTQYF
TRBJ1-2 - TRBV12-3/TRBV12-4 TRBD1 TGTGCCAGCAGACAGGGGGCAGGTGGCTACACCTTC CASRQGAGGYTF
TRBJ2-1 few TRBV11-2 TRBD2 TGTGCCAGCAGCTTAAGAGCGGGGACCTCCTACAATGAGCAGTTCTTC CASSLRAGTSYNEQFF
TRBJ2-2 - TRBV12-5 TRBD2 TGTGCTAGTGGTTTGGTAAAGACTAGCGGGATAGGTACCGGGGAGCTGTTTTTT CASGLVKTSGIGTGELFF
TRBJ2-7 - TRBV10-3 TRBD2 TGTGCCATCAGAGATGATGGGGGGGCCTACGAGCAGTACTTC CAIRDDGGAYEQYF
TRBJ1-2 - TRBV11-2 TRBD1 TGTGCCAGCAGCCCTCGGACAGGGGTTGGCTACACCTTC CASSPRTGVGYTF
TRBJ2-1 - TRBV27 - TGTGCCAGCAGTTCATTTCCGGGACTGTACAATGAGCAGTTCTTC CASSSFPGLYNEQFF
TRBJ1-2 - TRBV28 TRBD1 TGTGCCAGTTTAGACAGGGGGCAACGAGGCTACACCTTC CASLDRGQRGYTF
TRBJ1-6 once TRBV25-1 - TGTGCCAGCAGTGAATACGGGAGTGTCAGGCGGTCACCCCTCCACTTT CASSEYGSVRRSPLHF
TRBJ1-2 - TRBV18 - TGTGCCAGCTCACCCGACACCAACTATGGCTACACCTTC CASSPDTNYGYTF
TRBJ2-3 - TRBV7-9 - TGTGCCAGCAGGCTGGGTGGGCTGGATACGCAGTATTTT CASRLGGLDTQYF
TRBJ2-7 once TRBV25-1 TRBD1 TGTGCCAGCAGTTCAGGACAGGTATTTTACGAGCAGTACTTC CASSSGQVFYEQYF
TRBJ1-5 few TRBV19 TRBD1 TGTGCCAGTAGTAGAACCGGACAGGCGGTTACGCCCCAGCATTTT CASSRTGQAVTPQHF
TRBJ1-1 - TRBV2 - TGTGCCAGCAGTGGGGAGCCCAGGAACACTGAAGCTTTCTTT CASSGEPRNTEAFF
TRBJ1-3 - TRBV2 - TGTGCCAGCAGTAGCGGAAACACCATATATTTT CASSSGNTIYF
TRBJ1-1 few TRBV7-2 - TGTGCCAGCAGCCCCTCCCCAGGAAACACTGAAGCTTTCTTT CASSPSPGNTEAFF
TRBJ2-1 few TRBV7-2 TRBD2 TGTGCCAGCAGCTTATTTACTAGCGTAATGGGGGATGAGCAGTTCTTC CASSLFTSVMGDEQFF
TRBJ1-2 once TRBV18 TRBD1 TGTGCCAGCTTAGGGACAGGGGATGTTGGCTACACCTTC CASLGTGDVGYTF
TRBJ1-6 once TRBV3-1/TRBV3-2 - TGTGCCAGCAGCCGGGGGGGGCTGACAGGTGGGTCACCCCTCCACTTT CASSRGGLTGGSPLHF
TRBJ1-6 - TRBV10-3 - TGTGCCATCAGTGAGGGGGGGGGCCCGCCCCTCCACTTT CAISEGGGPPLHF
TRBJ2-2 - TRBV3-1/TRBV3-2 - TGTGCCAGCAGATACTCCTATCCCGGGGAGCTGTTTTTT CASRYSYPGELFF
TRBJ1-3 - TRBV11-1 - TGTGCCAGCACCAGTCGTGGGGCCGGAAACACCATATATTTT CASTSRGAGNTIYF
TRBJ1-2 - TRBV28 TRBD1 TGTGCCATCCTAGACAGGGGTATGGATCGCTACACCTTC CAILDRGMDRYTF
TRBJ2-1 - TRBV6-5 TRBD1 TGTGCCACCGACAGGGGTTATTACAATGAGCAGTTCTTC CATDRGYYNEQFF
TRBJ2-1 - TRBV30 TRBD2 TGTGCCTGGAGAAGGTGGGCTAGCGGGACCCATGAGCAGTTCTTC CAWRRWASGTHEQFF
TRBJ2-2 - TRBV18 - TGTGCCAGCTCACCGACGGGGATCGACGCCGGGGAGCTGTTTTTT CASSPTGIDAGELFF
TRBJ2-2 few TRBV6-5 TRBD1 TGTGCCAACGGACAGGGGCATAGCGGGGAGCTGTTTTTT CANGQGHSGELFF
TRBJ1-5 - TRBV11-2 - TGTGCCAGCAGCTTAGAAGGGGCGCTGGGCCAGCCCCAGCATTTT CASSLEGALGQPQHF
TRBJ2-1 few TRBV7-3 TRBD1 TGTGCCAGCAGCCTCGACAGGGCCAATGAGCAGTTCTTC CASSLDRANEQFF
TRBJ2-1 - TRBV7-2 TRBD2 TGTGCCAGCGGCACTAGCGGCGCTAACAATGAGCAGTTCTTC CASGTSGANNEQFF
TRBJ2-7 - TRBV5-1 - TGCGCCAGCAGCTCGGACTACCCTACGGACGAGCAGTACTTC CASSSDYPTDEQYF